Below are 22 T cell receptor beta chains sequenced from a single sample in a study of blood T cells in healthy people across ages. Alongside a J-beta primer mix, a sample-barcoded 5' primer served in a second PCR lasting roughly 7 to 12 cycles. MiXCR, run by TCRdb on the 5' RACE reads, gives a single entry per CDR3 protein. Of roughly 730,000 distinct CDR3 sequences listed, 56% are singletons. The sequencing sample was made of blood. The source of these receptors is a man aged 40-55 years in good health.

This clonotype was detected only once. As DNA, the CDR3 is TGCGCCAGCAGCGGTACTAGCGGGAACTCCTACGAGCAGTACTTC. It translates to CASSGTSGNSYEQYF. V and J are TRBV5-1 and TRBJ2-7; TRBD2 matches at 10 bases. CDR1 and CDR2 from the germline V gene are SGHRS and YFSETQ. V dropped 4 bases and J dropped 0; count of bases not matched to a gene: 4. This CDR3 comprises 15 residues.

This clonotype was counted only a few times. The chain joins TRBV29-1 to TRBJ2-1; TRBD1 is a possible D gene (5 bases). The CDR3 loop spans 12 amino acids. Trimming shortened V by 7 bases and J by 8 bases, and 15 bases separated the two germline ends. Germline CDR1 is SQVTM and CDR2 is ANQGSEA. The CDR3 DNA sequence: TGCAGCGCCGTGGGTCAGGGCTATGAGCAGTTCTTC. Translation gives CSAVGQGYEQFF.

This clonotype was observed a single time. The chain couples TRBV10-3 to TRBJ1-5, with a possible D match to TRBD1 (5 bases). The CDR3 has 14 amino acids. Germline V gives CDR1 ENHRY, CDR2 SYGVKD. V was clipped by 6 bases and J by 0 bases, with 9 bases between them. CDR3 amino acids: CAISRDGSNQPQHF. CDR3 sequence (DNA): TGTGCCATCAGCAGGGACGGTAGCAATCAGCCCCAGCATTTT.

V usage is TRBV28 and J usage is TRBJ1-4; tentative D call: TRBD1 (6 bases). Germline V gene data show CDR1 as MDHEN and CDR2 as SYDVKM. Trimming pared 5 bases from V and 0 bases from J, leaving 13 bases between. The CDR3 covers 16 residues. The CDR3 protein is CASSRQEGATNEKLFF. For the CDR3, the DNA is TGTGCCAGCAGTCGACAGGAAGGAGCAACTAATGAAAAACTGTTTTTT.

This CDR3 reads CASSALGGGNEQFF. CDR3 DNA sequence: TGTGCCAGCAGCGCACTAGGGGGAGGGAATGAGCAGTTCTTC. This sequence joins TRBV2 and TRBJ2-1; the D gene is possibly TRBD2 (7 bases). Germline V CDR1 and CDR2: SNHLY, FYNNEI. CDR3 length: 14 amino acids. Deletions cut 6 bases from V and 7 bases from J, with 16 bases between.

This clonotype was counted between two and nine times. The rearrangement uses TRBV5-1 and TRBJ2-7; TRBD2 matches at 8 bases. With 2 bases clipped from V and 2 bases from J, the junction kept 6 bases outside the gene matches. In germline, CDR1 is SGHRS, CDR2 YFSETQ. The CDR3 length is 15 residues. CDR3: CASSFLREEPYEQYF. In DNA form, the CDR3 reads TGCGCCAGCAGCTTCCTGCGGGAGGAACCCTACGAGCAGTACTTC.

The J gene is TRBJ2-5, the V gene TRBV29-1; possibly TRBD1 for D (5 bases). Between the trimmed V and J ends, which lost 3 bases and 5 bases, there was a span of 13 bases. This CDR3 contains 13 residues. Germline-derived CDR1 and CDR2 are SQVTM and ANQGSEA. The CDR3 loop reads CSVEGPSRETQYF. The CDR3 coding sequence is TGCAGCGTTGAGGGGCCCTCTCGGGAGACCCAGTACTTC. Full variable domain (remainder filled in from reference TRBV29-1 and TRBJ2-5): SAVISQKPSRDICQRGTSLTIQCQVDSQVTMMFWYRQQPGQSLTLIATANQGSEATYESGFVIDKFPISRPNLTFSTLTVSNMSPEDSSIYLCSVEGPSRETQYFGPGTRLLVL.

This clonotype was seen only a few times. V gene TRBV7-3 combines with J gene TRBJ2-5; 7 nucleotides match TRBD1. CDR1 is SGHTA and CDR2 is FQGTGA in the germline V gene. After removal of 3 bases from V and 1 base from J, the junction contained 5 bases not matched to a gene. The CDR3 covers 15 residues. In nucleotides, the CDR3 is TGTGCCAGCAGCTTCGACAGGGCCCCCCAAGAGACCCAGTACTTC. Translated: CASSFDRAPQETQYF. Full variable domain (missing parts from reference TRBV7-3 and TRBJ2-5): GAGVSQTPSNKVTEKGKYVELRCDPISGHTALYWYRQSLGQGPEFLIYFQGTGAADDSGLPNDRFFAVRPEGSVSTLKIQRTERGDSAVYLCASSFDRAPQETQYFGPGTRLLVL.

The DNA of the CDR3 is TGCGCCAGCAGCGCGGGACAGGGTAACACCGGGGAGCTGTTTTTT. Residues: CASSAGQGNTGELFF. This chain links TRBV5-1 with TRBJ2-2; TRBD1 matches at 9 bases. CDR1 is SGHRS, CDR2 YFSETQ, per germline. The CDR3 is 15 residues long. Trimming removed 4 bases from V and 2 bases from J; junction bases left unmatched: 3.

CDR3 residues: CASSRGQGVRETQYF. CDR3 sequence (DNA): TGCGCCAGCAGCCGAGGACAGGGAGTGCGAGAGACCCAGTACTTC. The V gene is TRBV4-3, the J gene TRBJ2-5; 8 bases align to TRBD1. This CDR3 contains 15 residues. CDR1 is LGHNA, CDR2 YSLEER, per germline. Trimming took 4 bases from V and 4 from J; bases not matched to a gene: 8.

The chain joins TRBV27 to TRBJ1-2; weak D call: TRBD1 (6 bases). Trimming shortened V by 6 bases and J by 3 bases, and 17 bases separated the two germline ends. Germline CDR1 and CDR2: MNHEY and SMNVEV (reference sequence). This CDR3 region has 15 residues. CDR3 sequence (DNA): TGTGCCAGCAGAAGACCAGGAGGGGGATACTATGGCTACACCTTC. Residues: CASRRPGGGYYGYTF.

The rearrangement uses TRBV5-1 and TRBJ1-2; D uncertain. The germline V and J ends were trimmed by 6 bases and 0 bases, with 6 bases remaining between them. The CDR3 covers 12 residues. Germline V CDR1 and CDR2: SGHRS, YFSETQ. The chain's CDR3 is CASTEANYGYTF. The CDR3 coding sequence is TGCGCCAGCACGGAGGCTAACTATGGCTACACCTTC. The whole variable domain, filled in from reference TRBV5-1 and TRBJ1-2, reads KAGVTQTPRYLIKTRGQQVTLSCSPISGHRSVSWYQQTPGQGLQFLFEYFSETQRNKGNFPGRFSGRQFSNSRSEMNVSTLELGDSALYLCASTEANYGYTFGSGTRLTVV.

The table lists this clonotype with a few counts. The chain recombines TRBV29-1 with TRBJ2-7; D is tentatively TRBD1 or TRBD2 (5 bases each). Trimming left V 4 bases short and J 6 bases short, with 13 bases between. The CDR3 has 12 residues. The V gene's germline CDR1 is SQVTM and CDR2 ANQGSEA. CDR3 sequence: CSVAAGTAEQYF. The CDR3 DNA reads TGCAGCGTTGCGGCAGGGACGGCCGAGCAGTACTTC.

The J gene is TRBJ2-1, the V gene TRBV6-5, with D maybe TRBD2 (6 bases). V lost 10 bases, J lost 0 bases, and 16 bases lay in between. The germline CDR1 and CDR2 sequences are MNHEY and SVGAGI. The CDR3 is made up of 15 amino acids. DNA of the CDR3: TGTGCCACAACCATAGCGGCGAGCTCCTACAATGAGCAGTTCTTC. It codes for CATTIAASSYNEQFF.

This clonotype has just a few counts. The chain combines TRBV27 with TRBJ2-1, with TRBD2 matching over 7 bases. CDR1 is MNHEY and CDR2 is SMNVEV in the germline V gene (reference sequence). CDR3 size: 15 residues. J was trimmed by 7 bases and V by 8 bases; bases with no gene match: 14. CDR3 region: CASDKRWGGRNEQFF. The CDR3 DNA sequence: TGTGCCAGCGATAAAAGGTGGGGGGGGAGGAATGAGCAGTTCTTC.

The chain recombines TRBV7-2 with TRBJ2-3, with a tentative D call TRBD2 (6 bases). CDR3 length equals 14 residues. Trimming left V 3 bases short and J 3 bases short, with 10 bases between. The germline CDR1 and CDR2 sequences are SGHTA and FQGNSA. CDR3 region: CASSFREPTDTQYF. Written as DNA, the CDR3 is TGTGCCAGCAGCTTTCGGGAGCCTACAGATACGCAGTATTTT.

DNA for the CDR3: TGTGCCAGCAGTGGAGACGGAATGAAAGAGACCCAGTACTTC. As protein: CASSGDGMKETQYF. The rearrangement links TRBV6-2 or TRBV6-3 to TRBJ2-5; D is ambiguous. With 5 bases removed from V and 3 bases from J, the gap between germline ends came to 13 bases. The CDR3 is 14 residues long. The germline V gene has CDR1 MNHEY and CDR2 SVGEGT.

J is TRBJ2-7 and V is TRBV7-2; D unresolved. This CDR3 comprises 14 residues. Trimming took 6 bases from V and 7 from J, leaving 19 bases between them. Germline lookup yields CDR1 SGHTA and CDR2 FQGNSA. CDR3 nucleotides: TGTGCCAGCAGGAACCACTTCACTGTGGGTGAGCAGTACTTC. This encodes CASRNHFTVGEQYF.

Regarding this clonotype: A read error may be the cause here, since a much bigger clone is one base away. The rearrangement joins TRBV4-2 to TRBJ2-5; D possibly corresponds to TRBD2 (6 bases). The DNA end is more similar to TRBJ2-1, so the J call may be wrong. Germline V lookup: CDR1 LGHNA, CDR2 YNFKEQ. The CDR3 covers 17 residues. CDR3 sequence reads: CASSPHPGLSRQETQFF. The CDR3 DNA reads TGTGCCAGCAGCCCGCATCCGGGACTCTCCCGCCAAGAGACCCAGTTCTTC.

This clonotype has more than one count but fewer than ten. This sequence joins TRBV20-1 and TRBJ2-3, with 13 positions matching TRBD2. Germline V gene lookup returns CDR1 DFQATT and CDR2 SNEGSKA (reference sequence). The CDR3 totals 15 residues. The ends lost 3 bases at V and 8 bases at J; junction bases unmatched: 8. CDR3 region: CSARVGTSGTSTQYF. Written as DNA, the CDR3 is TGCAGTGCTAGGGTTGGGACTAGCGGGACGTCTACGCAGTATTTT.

This chain uses TRBV12-3 or TRBV12-4 with TRBJ2-5; D possibly corresponds to TRBD2 (5 bases). The CDR3 covers 15 residues. The germline V and J ends were trimmed by 7 bases and 1 base, with 16 bases remaining between them. The CDR3 spells CASTRPQSGQETQYF. The CDR3 nucleotides are TGTGCCAGCACCCGGCCCCAAAGCGGCCAAGAGACCCAGTACTTC.

This chain uses TRBV7-8 with TRBJ2-1, with 10 bases aligning to TRBD1. CDR3 length: 16 amino acids. V lost 5 bases to trimming and J lost 5 bases; unmatched junction nucleotides: 9. The germline CDR1 and CDR2 sequences are SGHVS and FQNEAQ. The CDR3 nucleotides read TGTGCCAGCAGCATGTCCGGGACAGGGGTTCACAATGAGCAGTTCTTC. Translating it yields CASSMSGTGVHNEQFF.